This T cell receptor (beta chain) appears in the sequencing data of a study of cytomegalovirus exposure and HLA in healthy donors. As for the study in general: Earlier findings included 90 million to 120 million unique TCR beta sequences obtained from some 180 million T cells.

The PCR used 60 Vbeta and 13 Jbeta primers. TCRdb's copy holds only in-frame clones and misses some; the assay was immunoSEQ multiplex PCR. Here the sample spans roughly 100,000 clones, approximately 80% being singletons. As concerns this clone: The antigen is not known.

Study outcomes and limitations: Looking again later, the authors saw that most CMV-associated TCR beta chains seemed HLA-restricted.

The sequenced sample was PBMCs. This TCR derives from a male donor in good health and CMV-seropositive.

The DNA for the CDR3 is TGTGCCAGCAGCGCACTACAGGTCCCGGGCACAGATACGCAGTATTTT. Protein sequence: CASSALQVPGTDTQYF. V gene TRBV5-6 combines with J gene TRBJ2-3, with D perhaps TRBD1 (5 bases). CDR3 length: 16 residues. V lost 4 bases, J lost 1 base, and 16 bases lay in between. In germline, CDR1 is SGHDT, CDR2 YYEEEE.